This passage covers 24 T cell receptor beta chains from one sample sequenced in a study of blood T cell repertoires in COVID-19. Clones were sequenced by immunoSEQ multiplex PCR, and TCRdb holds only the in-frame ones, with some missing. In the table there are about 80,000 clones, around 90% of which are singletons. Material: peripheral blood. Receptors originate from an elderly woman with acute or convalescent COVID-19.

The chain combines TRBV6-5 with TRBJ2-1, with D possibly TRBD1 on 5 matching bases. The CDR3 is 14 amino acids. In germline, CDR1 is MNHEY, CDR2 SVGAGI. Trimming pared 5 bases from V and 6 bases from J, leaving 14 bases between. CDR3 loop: CASSLGARGNEQFF. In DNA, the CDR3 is TGTGCCAGCAGTCTTGGGGCTCGAGGCAATGAGCAGTTCTTC.

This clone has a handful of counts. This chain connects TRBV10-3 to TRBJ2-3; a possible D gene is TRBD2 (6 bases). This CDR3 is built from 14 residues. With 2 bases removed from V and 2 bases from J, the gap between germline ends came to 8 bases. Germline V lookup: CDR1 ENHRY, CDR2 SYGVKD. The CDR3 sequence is CAISEKRATDTQYF. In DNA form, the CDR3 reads TGTGCCATCAGTGAGAAGCGGGCCACAGATACGCAGTATTTT.

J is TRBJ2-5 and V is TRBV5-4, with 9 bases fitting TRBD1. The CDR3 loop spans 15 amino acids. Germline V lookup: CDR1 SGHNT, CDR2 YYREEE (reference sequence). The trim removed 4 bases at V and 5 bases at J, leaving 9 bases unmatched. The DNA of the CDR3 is TGTGCCAGCAGCAATAACAGGGGGCGAAGTGAGACCCAGTACTTC. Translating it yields CASSNNRGRSETQYF.

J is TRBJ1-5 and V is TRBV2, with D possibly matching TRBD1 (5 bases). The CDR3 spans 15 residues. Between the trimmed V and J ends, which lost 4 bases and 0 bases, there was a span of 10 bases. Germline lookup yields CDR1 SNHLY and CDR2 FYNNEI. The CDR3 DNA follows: TGTGCCAGCAGTGGTTTCAGGGCTAGCAATCAGCCCCAGCATTTT. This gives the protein CASSGFRASNQPQHF.

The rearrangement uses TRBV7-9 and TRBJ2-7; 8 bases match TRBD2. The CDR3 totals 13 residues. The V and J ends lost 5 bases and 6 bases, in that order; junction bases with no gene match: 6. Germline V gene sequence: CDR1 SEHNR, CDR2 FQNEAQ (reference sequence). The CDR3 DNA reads TGTGCCAGCAGCCAAGGACTAGCCGGCGAGCAGTACTTC. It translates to CASSQGLAGEQYF.

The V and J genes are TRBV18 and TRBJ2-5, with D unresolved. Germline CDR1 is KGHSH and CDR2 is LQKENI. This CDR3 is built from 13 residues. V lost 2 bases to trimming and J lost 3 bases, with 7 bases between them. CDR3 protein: CASSPGQEETQYF. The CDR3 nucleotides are TGTGCCAGCTCACCAGGGCAAGAAGAGACCCAGTACTTC.

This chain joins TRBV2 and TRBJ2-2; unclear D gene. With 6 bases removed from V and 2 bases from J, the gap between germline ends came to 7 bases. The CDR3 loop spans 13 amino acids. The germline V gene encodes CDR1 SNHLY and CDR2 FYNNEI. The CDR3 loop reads CASRADNTGELFF. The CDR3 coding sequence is TGTGCCAGCAGGGCAGATAACACCGGGGAGCTGTTTTTT.

CDR3 in amino acids: CASSLVVASGSLSSYNEQFF. DNA for the CDR3: TGCGCCAGCAGCTTGGTCGTGGCTAGCGGGAGCCTCTCGTCCTACAATGAGCAGTTCTTC. The V gene is TRBV5-1, the J gene TRBJ2-1; 10 bases are shared with TRBD2. V lost 0 bases, J lost 1 base, and 13 bases stayed unmatched. CDR1 and CDR2 (germline): SGHRS, YFSETQ. The CDR3 runs 20 residues.

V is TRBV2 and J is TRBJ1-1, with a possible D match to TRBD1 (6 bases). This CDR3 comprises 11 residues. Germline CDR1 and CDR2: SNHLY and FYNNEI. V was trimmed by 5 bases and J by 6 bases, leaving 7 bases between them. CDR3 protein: CASSWGPEAFF. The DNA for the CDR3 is TGTGCCAGCAGTTGGGGGCCTGAAGCTTTCTTT.

Written as DNA, the CDR3 is TGTGCCAGCAGTGCGGGACAGGCGTACAATGAGCAGTTCTTC. The encoded protein is CASSAGQAYNEQFF. The V gene is TRBV6-2 or TRBV6-3, the J gene TRBJ2-1; TRBD1 aligns across 8 bases. Per the germline V gene, CDR1 is MNHEY and CDR2 is SVGEGT. The trim removed 5 bases at V and 4 bases at J, leaving 4 bases unmatched. The CDR3 consists of 14 residues.

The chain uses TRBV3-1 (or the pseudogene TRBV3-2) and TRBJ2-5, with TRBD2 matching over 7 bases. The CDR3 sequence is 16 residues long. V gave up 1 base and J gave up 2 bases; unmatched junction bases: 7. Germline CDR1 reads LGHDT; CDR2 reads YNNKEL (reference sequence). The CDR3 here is CASSQGGRGRQETQYF. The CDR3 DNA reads TGTGCCAGCAGCCAAGGTGGGCGGGGGAGGCAAGAGACCCAGTACTTC.

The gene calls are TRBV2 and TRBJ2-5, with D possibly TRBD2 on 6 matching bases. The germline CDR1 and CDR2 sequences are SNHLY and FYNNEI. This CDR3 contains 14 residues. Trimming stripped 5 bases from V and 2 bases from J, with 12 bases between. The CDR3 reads CASSRDSGQETQYF. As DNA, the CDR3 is TGTGCCAGCAGTCGGGACTCGGGACAAGAGACCCAGTACTTC.

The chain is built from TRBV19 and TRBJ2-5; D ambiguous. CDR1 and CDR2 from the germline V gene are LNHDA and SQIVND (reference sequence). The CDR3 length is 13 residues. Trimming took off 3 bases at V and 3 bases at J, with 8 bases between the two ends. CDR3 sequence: CASSILLEETQYF. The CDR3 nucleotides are TGTGCCAGTAGTATCCTCCTTGAAGAGACCCAGTACTTC.

CDR3 sequence (DNA): TGCGCCAGCAGGGTACGGGAGGGAGAGACCCAGTACTTC. Translation gives CASRVREGETQYF. The chain employs TRBV5-1 and TRBJ2-5; 8 nucleotides align to TRBD2. CDR1 is SGHRS, CDR2 YFSETQ, per germline. The CDR3 totals 13 residues. Trimming took 5 bases from V and 4 from J; bases not matched to a gene: 4.

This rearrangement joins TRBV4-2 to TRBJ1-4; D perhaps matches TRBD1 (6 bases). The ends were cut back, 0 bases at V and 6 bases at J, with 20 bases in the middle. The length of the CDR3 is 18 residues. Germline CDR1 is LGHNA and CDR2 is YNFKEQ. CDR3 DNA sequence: TGTGCCAGCAGCCAAGAGACCAGGGGAGCTCTCGGGGATGAAAAACTGTTTTTT. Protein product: CASSQETRGALGDEKLFF.

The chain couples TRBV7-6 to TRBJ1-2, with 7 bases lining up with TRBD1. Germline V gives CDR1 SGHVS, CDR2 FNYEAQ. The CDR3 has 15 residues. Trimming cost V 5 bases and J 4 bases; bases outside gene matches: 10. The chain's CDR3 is CASSPRQGGGYGYTF. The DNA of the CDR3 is TGTGCCAGCAGCCCCCGACAGGGAGGAGGCTATGGCTACACCTTC.

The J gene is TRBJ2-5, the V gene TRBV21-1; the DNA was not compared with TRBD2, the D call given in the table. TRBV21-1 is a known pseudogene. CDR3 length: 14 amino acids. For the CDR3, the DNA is TGTGCCAGCAGCACGATGGGAGTTCAAGAGACCCAGTACTTC. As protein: CASSTMGVQETQYF.

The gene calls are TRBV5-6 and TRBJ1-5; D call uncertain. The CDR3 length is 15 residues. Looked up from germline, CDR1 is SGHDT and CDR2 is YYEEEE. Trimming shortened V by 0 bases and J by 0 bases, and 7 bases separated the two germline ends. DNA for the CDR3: TGTGCCAGCAGCTTGGGCGGGAATAGCAATCAGCCCCAGCATTTT. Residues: CASSLGGNSNQPQHF. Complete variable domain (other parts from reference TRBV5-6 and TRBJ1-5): DAGVTQSPTHLIKTRGQQVTLRCSPKSGHDTVSWYQQALGQGPQFIFQYYEEEERQRGNFPDRFSGHQFPNYSSELNVNALLLGDSALYLCASSLGGNSNQPQHFGDGTRLSIL.

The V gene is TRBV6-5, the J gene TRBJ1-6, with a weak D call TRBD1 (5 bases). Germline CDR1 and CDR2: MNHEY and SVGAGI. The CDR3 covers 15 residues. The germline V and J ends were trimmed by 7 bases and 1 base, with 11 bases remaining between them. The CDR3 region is CASITRVSYNSPLHF. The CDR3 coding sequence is TGTGCCAGCATTACCAGGGTATCCTATAATTCACCCCTCCACTTT.

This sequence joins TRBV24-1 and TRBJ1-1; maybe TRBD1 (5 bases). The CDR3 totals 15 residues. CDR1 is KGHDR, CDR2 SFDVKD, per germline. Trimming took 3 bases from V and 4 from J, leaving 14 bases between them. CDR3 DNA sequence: TGTGCCACCAGTGATGGGGCTCTGGGTAGCACTGAAGCTTTCTTT. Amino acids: CATSDGALGSTEAFF.

This CDR3 reads CASSLTSGYTGELFF. As DNA, the CDR3 is TGTGCCAGCAGCTTAACTAGCGGGTACACCGGGGAGCTGTTTTTT. The chain combines TRBV7-3 with TRBJ2-2, with 7 bases fitting TRBD2. This CDR3 is built from 15 residues. The germline V gene encodes CDR1 SGHTA and CDR2 FQGTGA. Losses at the gene ends were 0 bases for V and 3 bases for J; bases not matched to a gene: 1. Supplemented by reference TRBV7-3 and TRBJ2-2, the full variable domain reads GAGVSQTPSNKVTEKGKYVELRCDPISGHTALYWYRQSLGQGPEFLIYFQGTGAADDSGLPNDRFFAVRPEGSVSTLKIQRTERGDSAVYLCASSLTSGYTGELFFGEGSRLTVL.

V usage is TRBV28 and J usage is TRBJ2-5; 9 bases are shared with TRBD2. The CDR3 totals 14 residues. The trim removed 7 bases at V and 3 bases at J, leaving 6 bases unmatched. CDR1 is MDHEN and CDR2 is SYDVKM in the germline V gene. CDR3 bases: TGTGCCAGCACCCTCAGCGGGGGGAAAGAGACCCAGTACTTC. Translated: CASTLSGGKETQYF. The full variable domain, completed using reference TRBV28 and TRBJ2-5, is DVKVTQSSRYLVKRTGEKVFLECVQDMDHENMFWYRQDPGLGLRLIYFSYDVKMKEKGDIPEGYSVSREKKERFSLILESASTNQTSMYLCASTLSGGKETQYFGPGTRLLVL.

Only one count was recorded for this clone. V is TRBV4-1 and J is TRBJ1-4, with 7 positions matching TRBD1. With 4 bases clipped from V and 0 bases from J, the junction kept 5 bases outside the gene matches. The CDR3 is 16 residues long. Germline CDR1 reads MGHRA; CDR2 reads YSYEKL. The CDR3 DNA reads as TGCGCCAGCAGCCGGGGACAGTCTACAACTAATGAAAAACTGTTTTTT. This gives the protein CASSRGQSTTNEKLFF.

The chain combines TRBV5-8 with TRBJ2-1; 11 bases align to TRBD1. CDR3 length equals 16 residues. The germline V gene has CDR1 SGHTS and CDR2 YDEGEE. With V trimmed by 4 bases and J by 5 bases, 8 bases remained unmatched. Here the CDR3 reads CASSGQGARIHNEQFF. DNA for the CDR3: TGTGCCAGCAGCGGACAGGGGGCCCGTATCCACAATGAGCAGTTCTTC.